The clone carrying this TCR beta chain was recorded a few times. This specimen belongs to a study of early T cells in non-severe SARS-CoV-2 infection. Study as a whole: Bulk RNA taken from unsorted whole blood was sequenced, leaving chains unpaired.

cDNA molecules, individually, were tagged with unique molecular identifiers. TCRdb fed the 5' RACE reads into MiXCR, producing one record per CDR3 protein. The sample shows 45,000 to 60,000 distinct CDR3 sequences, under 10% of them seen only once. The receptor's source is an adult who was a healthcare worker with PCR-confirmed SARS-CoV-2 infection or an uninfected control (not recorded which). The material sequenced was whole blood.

Here the CDR3 DNA reads TGTGCCAGCAGTAAGGGACTAGCGGGAGTTGCCGGGGAGCTGTTTTTT. It yields the protein CASSKGLAGVAGELFF. The chain combines TRBV28 with TRBJ2-2, with 14 bases matching TRBD2. The CDR3 consists of 16 residues. Germline values: CDR1 MDHEN, CDR2 SYDVKM. V gave up 5 bases and J gave up 6 bases; unmatched junction bases: 5.